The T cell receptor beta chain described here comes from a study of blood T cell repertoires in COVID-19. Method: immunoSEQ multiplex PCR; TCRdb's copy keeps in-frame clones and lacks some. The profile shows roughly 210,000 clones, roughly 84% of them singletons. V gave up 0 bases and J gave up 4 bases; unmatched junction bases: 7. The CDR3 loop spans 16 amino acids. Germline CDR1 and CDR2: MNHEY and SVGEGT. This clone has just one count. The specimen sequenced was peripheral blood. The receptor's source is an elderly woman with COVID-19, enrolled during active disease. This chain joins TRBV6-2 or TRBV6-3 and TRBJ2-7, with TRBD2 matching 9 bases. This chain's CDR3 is CASSYSISGGFYEQYF. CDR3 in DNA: TGTGCCAGCAGTTACTCTATTAGCGGGGGATTTTACGAGCAGTACTTC.